These 30 T cell receptor beta chains originate from one sample sequenced in a study of beta chain features in type 1 diabetes. Study results and limitations: Among all four CD4+ subsets, Type 1 diabetes patients had TCRB CDR3s that were moderately but significantly shorter.

Expressed TCRB transcripts were sequenced because the entire RNA isolate underwent reverse transcription. The data were produced by immunoSEQ multiplex PCR, yet TCRdb's version contains in-frame clones alone and is incomplete. The data show more than 150,000 clones, 7% to 9.5% seen once. Their specific antigens are unknown. Sequenced input: central memory CD4+ T cells from blood. The source of these receptors is a woman younger than 45 with type 1 diabetes.

This clone has a handful of counts. This chain links TRBV4-3 with TRBJ1-4; TRBD1 is a possible D gene (6 bases). Germline lookup yields CDR1 LGHNA and CDR2 YSLEER. The CDR3 runs 15 residues. The ends were cut back, 4 bases at V and 3 bases at J, with 12 bases in the middle. In nucleotides, the CDR3 is TGCGCCAGCAGCCGGAGACAGGCGCCTAATGAAAAACTGTTTTTT. It is translated as CASSRRQAPNEKLFF.

The chain uses TRBV4-1 and TRBJ1-3; no clear D. The V gene's germline CDR1 is MGHRA and CDR2 YSYEKL. The V and J ends lost 1 base and 1 base respectively, with 8 bases between them. The CDR3 loop spans 15 amino acids. The chain's CDR3 is CASSQAPVSGNTIYF. CDR3 bases: TGCGCCAGCAGCCAAGCGCCGGTTTCTGGAAACACCATATATTTT.

The chain combines TRBV6-1 with TRBJ1-2; 7 nucleotides align to TRBD1. The CDR3 is 14 amino acids. CDR1 is MNHNS and CDR2 is SASEGT in the germline V gene. Germline trimming cut 1 base from V and 8 bases from J; bases unmatched to any gene: 7. The CDR3 DNA reads TGTGCCAGCAGTGAAGGTACAGGGGTGTGGGGCTACACCTTC. It translates to CASSEGTGVWGYTF.

The chain couples TRBV2 to TRBJ2-3; perhaps TRBD2 as D (5 bases). The V and J ends lost 5 bases and 0 bases respectively, with 9 bases between them. The V gene's germline CDR1 is SNHLY and CDR2 FYNNEI. CDR3 length: 14 amino acids. CDR3 amino acids: CASSILVSTDTQYF. The CDR3 region has the DNA TGTGCCAGCAGTATACTAGTTAGCACAGATACGCAGTATTTT.

This sequence joins TRBV18 and TRBJ2-1; D is uncertain. The V gene's germline CDR1 is KGHSH and CDR2 LQKENI. The CDR3 is made up of 12 amino acids. V shed 4 bases and J shed 5 bases, with 6 bases lying between them. CDR3 coding DNA: TGTGCCAGCTCACACCAGGACAATGAGCAGTTCTTC. Translated, it gives CASSHQDNEQFF.

This clone has a handful of counts. V gene TRBV2 combines with J gene TRBJ1-2; D is uncertain. Trimming pared 2 bases from V and 5 bases from J, leaving 6 bases between. The germline gives CDR1 SNHLY, CDR2 FYNNEI. The CDR3 sequence is 12 residues long. CDR3 amino acids: CASSERGYGYTF. The CDR3 DNA is TGTGCCAGCAGTGAAAGAGGTTATGGCTACACCTTC.

V usage is TRBV7-6 and J usage is TRBJ2-1; 13 nucleotides agree with TRBD2. The CDR3 has 18 residues. V lost 5 bases and J lost 10; bases outside the gene matches: 17. The germline gives CDR1 SGHVS, CDR2 FNYEAQ. In nucleotides, the CDR3 is TGTGCCAGCAGCCCTGGACTAGCGGGGGCCAAAACTGACAGAGAGCAGTTCTTC. Its translation: CASSPGLAGAKTDREQFF.

The sample holds a few counts of this clone. The genes are TRBV7-3 and TRBJ2-1; D possibly corresponds to TRBD1 (6 bases). V was shortened by 2 bases and J by 7 bases, with 15 bases between the two germline ends. This CDR3 is built from 15 residues. Germline CDR1 SGHTA, CDR2 FQGTGA. CDR3 region: CASSLLGGSGNEQFF. The CDR3, as DNA: TGTGCCAGCAGCTTATTAGGGGGTAGTGGGAATGAGCAGTTCTTC.

This clone occurred a few times. The gene calls are TRBV5-5 and TRBJ2-5; D is perhaps TRBD2 (5 bases). Germline CDR1 SGHKS, CDR2 YYEKEE (reference sequence). CDR3 size: 15 residues. Deletions cut 6 bases from V and 3 bases from J, with 18 bases between. CDR3 in amino acids: CASTFGLQREETQYF. Here the CDR3 DNA reads TGTGCCAGCACCTTCGGGTTGCAGAGGGAAGAGACCCAGTACTTC.

This clone was picked up a small number of times. The chain couples TRBV4-1 to TRBJ1-3, with unresolved D. The CDR3 loop spans 12 amino acids. V was shortened by 6 bases and J by 6 bases, with 9 bases between the two germline ends. Germline CDR1 MGHRA, CDR2 YSYEKL. CDR3 sequence: CASSSVQNTIYF. CDR3 nucleotide sequence: TGCGCCAGCAGTTCGGTTCAAAACACCATATATTTT.

This clone has only a few counts. V is TRBV11-2 and J is TRBJ1-2; 11 positions agree with TRBD1. Germline V gene lookup returns CDR1 SGHAT and CDR2 FQNNGV. V shed 4 bases and J 6 bases; nucleotides not matched to a gene: 4. The CDR3 consists of 14 residues. CDR3 bases: TGTGCCAGCAGCTACAGGACAGGGGGCGATGGCTACACCTTC. Translating it yields CASSYRTGGDGYTF.

In this sample, this clone turned up a few times. The CDR3 sequence: CASRRTGPEQYF. The CDR3 nucleotides read TGTGCCAGCAGGAGGACAGGGCCCGAGCAGTACTTC. V and J are TRBV2 and TRBJ2-7, with 8 positions matching TRBD1. After removal of 6 bases from V and 6 bases from J, the junction contained 4 bases not matched to a gene. Germline loops: CDR1 SNHLY, CDR2 FYNNEI. CDR3 length: 12 amino acids. Based on the CDR3 plus reference TRBV2 and TRBJ2-7, the full variable domain is EPEVTQTPSHQVTQMGQEVILRCVPISNHLYFYWYRQILGQKVEFLVSFYNNEISEKSEIFDDQFSVERPDGSNFTLKIRSTKLEDSAMYFCASRRTGPEQYFGPGTRLTVT.

This clone was found a few times. The gene calls are TRBV18 and TRBJ1-1; D uncertain. The length of the CDR3 is 14 residues. The V gene lost 2 bases and the J gene lost 1 base, with 8 bases spanning the gap. Per germline, CDR1 KGHSH and CDR2 LQKENI. Written as DNA, the CDR3 is TGTGCCAGCTCACCATATGAGGCGAACACTGAAGCTTTCTTT. Amino acid sequence: CASSPYEANTEAFF.

This clone was detected a few times. CDR3: CASSVQLGGLAGFYNEQFF. As DNA, the CDR3 is TGTGCCAGTAGTGTCCAGCTAGGAGGGCTAGCGGGATTCTACAATGAGCAGTTCTTC. This chain links TRBV19 with TRBJ2-1; 9 bases line up with TRBD2. Germline CDR1 LNHDA, CDR2 SQIVND (reference sequence). V lost 5 bases to trimming and J lost 3 bases; unmatched junction nucleotides: 17. This CDR3 has 19 residues.

This chain joins TRBV5-1 and TRBJ2-1; 7 bases line up with TRBD1. From germline, CDR1 is SGHRS and CDR2 YFSETQ. J was trimmed by 7 bases and V by 4 bases; bases with no gene match: 8. This CDR3 comprises 14 residues. This chain's CDR3 is CASSVSGTENEQFF. The CDR3 region has the DNA TGCGCCAGCAGCGTCTCCGGGACAGAGAATGAGCAGTTCTTC.

The chain couples TRBV11-3 to TRBJ2-3, with 7 bases that match TRBD2. The CDR3 length is 18 residues. The V and J ends lost 1 base and 4 bases, in that order; junction bases with no gene match: 14. Per the germline V gene, CDR1 is SGHNT and CDR2 is YENEEA. The CDR3 nucleotides are TGTGCCAGCAGCTTAGGGCTACGTGGCGGGAGTTTCGCAGATACGCAGTATTTT. Protein sequence: CASSLGLRGGSFADTQYF.

Ten or more counts support this clone. The chain has TRBV4-2 and TRBJ1-4; TRBD1 aligns across 8 bases. This CDR3 is built from 15 residues. Germline assignment: CDR1 LGHNA and CDR2 YNFKEQ. After removal of 4 bases from V and 5 bases from J, the junction contained 6 bases not matched to a gene. CDR3 nucleotide sequence: TGTGCCAGCAGCCGGGGGACAGGCGCAAATGAAAAACTGTTTTTT. Protein sequence: CASSRGTGANEKLFF.

A few counts support this clone. This chain connects TRBV18 to TRBJ2-5; no clear D. V was shortened by 2 bases and J by 11 bases, with 18 bases between the two germline ends. The germline gives CDR1 KGHSH, CDR2 LQKENI. The CDR3 totals 14 residues. In DNA, the CDR3 is TGTGCCAGCTCACCAGAGGCACCAGCCCACCAGCAGTACTTC. This translates into CASSPEAPAHQQYF.

This clone has more than one count but fewer than ten. V is TRBV29-1 and J is TRBJ1-2; TRBD1 might be the D (6 bases). CDR3 length: 11 residues. V was clipped by 6 bases and J by 4 bases, with 9 bases between them. The germline gives CDR1 SQVTM, CDR2 ANQGSEA. In DNA form, the CDR3 reads TGCAGCGTGGACAGCTTCTATGGCTACACCTTC. Protein sequence: CSVDSFYGYTF.

The chain employs TRBV7-2 and TRBJ1-1; D uncertain. Trimming removed 2 bases from V and 8 bases from J, with 12 bases in between. This CDR3 is 13 amino acids long. Germline V gene data show CDR1 as SGHTA and CDR2 as FQGNSA. CDR3 DNA sequence: TGTGCCAGCAGCTTATGGCAGGCCACGGAAGCTTTCTTT. As protein: CASSLWQATEAFF.

The sample holds a few counts of this clone. The gene calls are TRBV5-4 and TRBJ2-3; 12 positions agree with TRBD2. The V gene end was trimmed by 4 bases and the J gene end by 2 bases; junction bases not matched to a gene: 8. CDR1 is SGHNT, CDR2 YYREEE, per germline (reference sequence). CDR3 length equals 17 residues. The CDR3 sequence is CASSLSGLAGNTDTQYF. In nucleotides, the CDR3 is TGTGCCAGCAGCCTCTCCGGACTAGCGGGAAACACAGATACGCAGTATTTT.

At least ten counts were recorded for this clone. The CDR3 reads CAGQGLSYEQYF. The CDR3 DNA reads TGTGCCGGACAGGGACTCTCCTACGAGCAGTACTTC. This chain connects TRBV30 to TRBJ2-7, with 8 nucleotides matching TRBD1. Trimming removed 8 bases from V and 0 bases from J; junction bases left unmatched: 3. CDR3 length equals 12 residues. Germline CDR1 reads GTSNPN; CDR2 reads SVGIG (reference sequence).

Only a few counts were recorded for this clone. The V gene is TRBV18, the J gene TRBJ1-2, with TRBD1 matching 7 bases. Trimming removed 3 bases from V and 8 bases from J; junction bases left unmatched: 9. The CDR3 has 14 residues. The germline V gene encodes CDR1 KGHSH and CDR2 LQKENI. Here the CDR3 reads CASSPRDSTTGYTF. The DNA of the CDR3 is TGTGCCAGCTCACCGAGGGACAGTACGACGGGCTACACCTTC. Full variable domain (rest looked up from reference TRBV18 and TRBJ1-2): NAGVMQNPRHLVRRRGQEARLRCSPMKGHSHVYWYRQLPEEGLKFMVYLQKENIIDESGMPKERFSAEFPKEGPSILRIQQVVRGDSAAYFCASSPRDSTTGYTFGSGTRLTVV.

The table lists this clone with a few counts. The chain recombines TRBV11-2 with TRBJ2-1; 7 bases are shared with TRBD2. V dropped 5 bases and J dropped 4; count of bases not matched to a gene: 8. CDR1 is SGHAT, CDR2 FQNNGV, per germline. This CDR3 has 15 residues. DNA of the CDR3: TGTGCCAGCAGCCCCACAGCGGGACGTTACAATGAGCAGTTCTTC. Protein sequence: CASSPTAGRYNEQFF.

The chain is built from TRBV4-2 and TRBJ2-1; TRBD2 matches 12 bases. Germline CDR1 is LGHNA and CDR2 is YNFKEQ. V was clipped by 2 bases and J by 6 bases; unmatched bases: 11. The CDR3 totals 18 residues. CDR3 nucleotides: TGTGCCAGCAGCCAATTGACTAGCGGGAGTGGTGCGACCAATGAGCAGTTCTTC. This translates into CASSQLTSGSGATNEQFF.

This chain uses TRBV7-3 with TRBJ2-5; possible D gene TRBD2, 6 bases. The CDR3 consists of 13 residues. V lost 5 bases and J 4 bases, leaving 11 bases between the germline ends. Germline V lookup: CDR1 SGHTA, CDR2 FQGTGA. The CDR3 reads CASSPGEAETQYF. CDR3 nucleotides: TGTGCCAGCAGCCCGGGAGAGGCAGAGACCCAGTACTTC.

The table lists this clone with a few counts. The rearrangement uses TRBV11-3 and TRBJ2-1; 9 nucleotides line up with TRBD2. The CDR3 has 16 residues. Germline CDR1 and CDR2: SGHNT and YENEEA. J was trimmed by 2 bases and V by 0 bases; bases with no gene match: 2. The CDR3 DNA reads TGTGCCAGCAGCTTAGAGTCTAGCGGGGCCTACAATGAGCAGTTCTTC. Translation gives CASSLESSGAYNEQFF.

The V call is TRBV11-2, the J call TRBJ2-5; 8 positions match TRBD2. J was trimmed by 6 bases and V by 4 bases; bases with no gene match: 10. The CDR3 is 15 residues long. Germline CDR1 and CDR2: SGHAT and FQNNGV. CDR3 sequence: CASSSTGTREQTQYF. CDR3 nucleotide sequence: TGTGCCAGCAGCTCGACCGGGACTAGAGAACAGACCCAGTACTTC.

This clone occurred a few times. V usage is TRBV7-2 and J usage is TRBJ2-7; the D gene is possibly TRBD2 (5 bases). Germline CDR1 and CDR2: SGHTA and FQGNSA. The CDR3 length is 13 residues. V lost 5 bases, J lost 5 bases, and 13 bases lay in between. The CDR3 coding sequence is TGTGCCAGCAGCCAAAGTTGGGGAGACGAGCAGTACTTC. Protein sequence: CASSQSWGDEQYF. Drawing the rest from reference TRBV7-2 and TRBJ2-7, the complete variable domain is GAGVSQSPSNKVTEKGKDVELRCDPISGHTALYWYRQSLGQGLEFLIYFQGNSAPDKSGLPSDRFSAERTGGSVSTLTIQRTQQEDSAVYLCASSQSWGDEQYFGPGTRLTVT.

This clone has a handful of counts. V usage is TRBV28 and J usage is TRBJ2-7, with D possibly matching TRBD1 (5 bases). Germline V lookup: CDR1 MDHEN, CDR2 SYDVKM. Deletions cut 7 bases from V and 5 bases from J, with 21 bases between. The CDR3 contains 15 residues. The CDR3 region has the DNA TGTGCCAGCACCCCAGGCAGGGATATAAGCCACGAGCAGTACTTC. Encoded protein: CASTPGRDISHEQYF.